This T cell receptor (beta chain) was identified during a study of response to subunit inactivated influenza vaccine. This clonotype was recorded a few times. Its target is not known. The study's findings and limits: Authors suggested each seasonal flu vaccination may recruit only limited numbers of new T cells.

TCRdb recomputed calls from the RT-PCR reads with MiXCR, one row per CDR3 protein. The repertoire holds approximately 290,000 distinct CDR3 sequences, with about 20% as singletons. The material sequenced was PBMCs from blood, taken roughly 20 months after vaccination. This clonotype originated in a man between 50 and 69 years old who received an inactivated influenza vaccine.

CDR3 DNA sequence: TGTGCCAGCAGCCAAGAGAGGACTGTGAACACTGAAGCTTTCTTT. As protein: CASSQERTVNTEAFF. The chain has TRBV4-2 and TRBJ1-1; D is uncertain. The CDR3 consists of 15 residues. Germline V gene lookup returns CDR1 LGHNA and CDR2 YNFKEQ. Trimming stripped 0 bases from V and 0 bases from J, with 8 bases between.